This TCR beta chain was sequenced in a study of cytomegalovirus exposure and HLA in healthy donors. Study results and limitations: An observed cluster of highly shared sequence variants was recorded as a likely sequencing artifact. As immune exposure information, only CMV serostatus was available. The authors listed 150 or so TCR beta chains as cytomegalovirus-associated.

The study ran its PCR with 60 Vbeta and 13 Jbeta primers. Repertoires were generated with immunoSEQ multiplex PCR, while TCRdb's copy carries only in-frame clones and drops some. Of 100,000 to 120,000 clones in the sample, about 70% were seen once. Trimming left V 0 bases short and J 6 bases short, with 12 bases between. Germline V gene lookup returns CDR1 SGHRS and CDR2 YFSETQ. This CDR3 contains 14 residues. This clone has only a few counts. The antigen is not known. The chain has TRBV5-1 and TRBJ1-1; a weak D match, TRBD1 (5 bases). The TCR was taken from a man aged 30 to 45 in good health and CMV-seronegative. The specimen sequenced was PBMCs. The CDR3 DNA is TGCGCCAGCAGCTTGGATAGGGGTAGATCTGAAGCTTTCTTT. Its translation: CASSLDRGRSEAFF.